These 20 T cell receptor beta chains came from one sample sequenced in a study of cytotoxic CD8 clonotypes in ibrutinib-treated CLL. Profiling relied on immunoSEQ multiplex PCR, and the TCRdb table lists in-frame clones only, not all of them. The sample includes over 200,000 clones, 70% to 75% of them seen just once. The sequenced sample was PBMCs, obtained after 12 months of ibrutinib treatment. The receptors stem from a human donor with chronic lymphocytic leukemia.

J is TRBJ1-2 and V is TRBV6-5, with D uncertain. V was trimmed by 0 bases and J by 2 bases, leaving 10 bases between them. The germline V gene encodes CDR1 MNHEY and CDR2 SVGAGI. This CDR3 is built from 15 residues. CDR3 nucleotides: TGTGCCAGCAGTTACTCGGGGTATGGAAACTATGGCTACACCTTC. It codes for CASSYSGYGNYGYTF.

On this clone itself: The junction and the germline gene differ at one end; a read error may be behind it. The chain has TRBV30 and TRBJ1-1; 7 bases line up with TRBD1. Germline V gene data show CDR1 as GTSNPN and CDR2 as SVGIG (reference sequence). This CDR3 is built from 15 residues. The CDR3 DNA reads TGTGCCTGGAGTGTAAAACAGGGGAGGAACGCTGAAGCTTTCTTT. Encoded protein: CAWSVKQGRNAEAFF.

This clone was seen a handful of times. In DNA, the CDR3 is TGTGCCAGCAGCGTAGTAGAGTACACTGAAGCTTTCTTT. Protein product: CASSVVEYTEAFF. The chain couples TRBV9 to TRBJ1-1, with D uncertain. This CDR3 has 13 residues. V was cut by 0 bases and J by 3 bases, with 6 bases left in between. Germline assignment: CDR1 SGDLS and CDR2 YYNGEE.

The rearrangement links TRBV9 to TRBJ1-6, with D tentatively TRBD1 (5 bases). V dropped 0 bases and J dropped 4 bases, with 14 bases sitting between them. CDR3 size: 17 residues. Germline V gene lookup returns CDR1 SGDLS and CDR2 YYNGEE. The CDR3, as DNA: TGTGCCAGCAGCGTAGGTGCGGGGACGGAGTATAATTCACCCCTCCACTTT. Its protein product is CASSVGAGTEYNSPLHF.

The V gene is TRBV6-1, the J gene TRBJ1-2; D perhaps matches TRBD1 (6 bases). CDR3 size: 12 residues. Per germline, CDR1 MNHNS and CDR2 SASEGT. Deletions cut 11 bases from V and 3 bases from J, with 13 bases between. CDR3 residues: CALGRGDYGYTF. CDR3 DNA sequence: TGTGCCCTCGGCAGGGGAGACTATGGCTACACCTTC.

The rearrangement links TRBV7-2 to TRBJ1-2; D ambiguous. This CDR3 has 13 residues. Between the trimmed V and J ends, which lost 5 bases and 3 bases, there was a span of 10 bases. CDR1 SGHTA and CDR2 FQGNSA come from the germline V gene. The CDR3 DNA sequence: TGTGCCAGCAGCCCCGAATTATACTATGGCTACACCTTC. It codes for CASSPELYYGYTF.

The table lists this clone with a few counts. The chain has TRBV30 and TRBJ1-5; D is perhaps TRBD1 (6 bases). Germline values: CDR1 GTSNPN, CDR2 SVGIG (reference sequence). V lost 2 bases and J lost 5, with 13 bases in between. CDR3 length: 14 amino acids. CDR3 in DNA: TGTGCCTGGAGTTGGGGGCAGGGTTATCAGCCCCAGCATTTT. Amino acids: CAWSWGQGYQPQHF. Full variable domain (outside the CDR3, taken from reference TRBV30 and TRBJ1-5): SQTIHQWPATLVQPVGSPLSLECTVEGTSNPNLYWYRQAAGRGLQLLFYSVGIGQISSEVPQNLSASRPQDRQFILSSKKLLLSDSGFYLCAWSWGQGYQPQHFGDGTRLSIL.

Comments on this clone: The same CDR3 is also encoded by other DNA sequences in this sample. The V call is TRBV5-1, the J call TRBJ1-1; D possibly corresponds to TRBD1 (5 bases). The V end was cut by 7 bases, the J end by 1 base, with 11 bases between. The CDR3 covers 13 residues. The germline V gene encodes CDR1 SGHRS and CDR2 YFSETQ. Here the CDR3 DNA reads TGCGCCAGCTCCCTGGGGGGGAACACTGAAGCTTTCTTT. Protein product: CASSLGGNTEAFF.

This clone was detected only a few times. The CDR3 DNA reads TGCGCCAGCAGCTTGTCGGGGGGCGATCAGACACAGTATTTT. This codes for CASSLSGGDQTQYF. The chain employs TRBV5-1 and TRBJ2-3, with a possible D match to TRBD2 (7 bases). The germline gives CDR1 SGHRS, CDR2 YFSETQ. This CDR3 region has 14 residues. With 1 base removed from V and 12 bases from J, the gap between germline ends came to 18 bases.

This clone was seen a handful of times. V and J are TRBV5-5 and TRBJ2-2; D call uncertain. CDR1 SGHKS and CDR2 YYEKEE come from the germline V gene (reference sequence). V shed 2 bases and J shed 2 bases, with 7 bases lying between them. The CDR3 is 14 amino acids. CDR3 sequence (DNA): TGTGCCAGCAGCTTTCGGCCAAACACCGGGGAGCTGTTTTTT. Protein sequence: CASSFRPNTGELFF.

The chain employs TRBV7-8 and TRBJ1-1, with 7 bases identical to TRBD1. The ends lost 6 bases at V and 1 base at J; junction bases unmatched: 17. There are 18 residues in the CDR3. CDR1 is SGHVS, CDR2 FQNEAQ, per germline. CDR3 amino acids: CASSRRRIRDSPNTEAFF. Here the CDR3 DNA reads TGTGCCAGCAGTCGCCGCCGCATAAGGGACAGTCCGAACACTGAAGCTTTCTTT. The full variable domain, in which reference TRBV7-8 and TRBJ1-1 provide the parts outside the CDR3, is GAGVSQSPRYKVAKRGQDVALRCDPISGHVSLFWYQQALGQGPEFLTYFQNEAQLDKSGLPSDRFFAERPEGSVSTLKIQRTQQEDSAVYLCASSRRRIRDSPNTEAFFGQGTRLTVV.

V usage is TRBV30 and J usage is TRBJ1-6, with D uncertain. Germline V gene data show CDR1 as GTSNPN and CDR2 as SVGIG (reference sequence). V was shortened by 2 bases and J by 1 base, with 6 bases between the two germline ends. The CDR3 extends over 14 amino acids. CDR3 coding DNA: TGTGCCTGGAGTTTAGGTTCCTATAATTCACCCCTCCACTTT. Translated: CAWSLGSYNSPLHF.

The J gene is TRBJ1-5, the V gene TRBV7-9, with D unclear. The CDR3 loop spans 15 amino acids. The V end was cut by 5 bases, the J end by 3 bases, with 14 bases between. Germline CDR1 is SEHNR and CDR2 is FQNEAQ (reference sequence). The CDR3 loop reads CASSAWGGPNQPQHF. The CDR3 DNA reads TGTGCCAGCAGCGCCTGGGGAGGGCCCAATCAGCCCCAGCATTTT.

The V and J genes are TRBV11-2 and TRBJ2-7; no definite D call. V was shortened by 0 bases and J by 7 bases, with 16 bases between the two germline ends. Germline lookup yields CDR1 SGHAT and CDR2 FQNNGV. The CDR3 loop spans 15 amino acids. The CDR3 is CASSLEIASPREQYF. The CDR3 DNA follows: TGTGCCAGCAGCTTAGAGATTGCCTCCCCGCGTGAGCAGTACTTC.

This chain uses TRBV7-2 with TRBJ1-1, with TRBD1 matching 10 bases. Trimming removed 0 bases from V and 10 bases from J; junction bases left unmatched: 8. The CDR3 is 15 residues long. Germline V gene lookup returns CDR1 SGHTA and CDR2 FQGNSA. CDR3 region: CASSLAPGQGIGAFF. The CDR3 DNA is TGTGCCAGCAGCTTAGCTCCGGGACAGGGGATCGGAGCTTTCTTT.

The chain carries TRBV4-1 and TRBJ2-7; unclear D gene. Germline V gene data show CDR1 as MGHRA and CDR2 as YSYEKL. This CDR3 has 15 residues. V was pared by 4 bases and J by 2 bases, with 15 bases between. CDR3 DNA sequence: TGCGCCAGCAGCCCCGGTTCGGGCAGCCCCTACGAGCAGTACTTC. Translated, it gives CASSPGSGSPYEQYF.

This clone has only a few counts. This chain connects TRBV25-1 to TRBJ1-1; weak D call: TRBD1 (5 bases). The CDR3 is made up of 17 amino acids. V shed 6 bases and J shed 2 bases, with 22 bases lying between them. CDR1 is MGHDK, CDR2 SYGVNS, per germline. The CDR3 DNA reads TGTGCCAGCAGGGGACGAAGCGAAGGGGTCGTAAACACTGAAGCTTTCTTT. This gives the protein CASRGRSEGVVNTEAFF.

This chain connects TRBV6-6 to TRBJ2-1; D is perhaps TRBD2 (5 bases). The V gene's germline CDR1 is MNHNY and CDR2 SVGAGI (reference sequence). This CDR3 is 14 amino acids long. The V end was cut by 8 bases, the J end by 4 bases, with 15 bases between. The CDR3 protein is CASLLGAAYNEQFF. CDR3 nucleotide sequence: TGTGCCAGCCTGTTAGGAGCGGCTTACAATGAGCAGTTCTTC.

This clone was observed a handful of times. This chain connects TRBV11-2 to TRBJ2-1; D is ambiguous. V lost 5 bases, J lost 7 bases, and 9 bases lay in between. CDR1 and CDR2 (germline): SGHAT, FQNNGV. This CDR3 has 12 residues. The DNA of the CDR3 is TGTGCCAGCAGCCCCCTGGGGAATGAGCAGTTCTTC. It encodes CASSPLGNEQFF.

Note on this clone: The same CDR3 arises from other DNA sequences in this sample as well. The rearrangement links TRBV5-6 to TRBJ2-5; perhaps TRBD2 as D (7 bases). Germline V CDR1 and CDR2: SGHDT, YYEEEE. V shed 2 bases and J shed 3 bases, with 8 bases lying between them. The CDR3 consists of 13 residues. As DNA, the CDR3 is TGTGCCAGCAGCTTAGGGGGGGAAGAGACCCAGTACTTC. Protein sequence: CASSLGGEETQYF.